The 13 T cell receptor beta chains below all came from one sample that was sequenced in a study of blood T cell repertoires in COVID-19. Assay used: immunoSEQ multiplex PCR; TCRdb lists only in-frame clones, some missing. The sample lists roughly 100,000 clones, 85% to 95% occurring once. The specimen sequenced was peripheral blood. These receptor sequences come from a man aged 50-59 years with active COVID-19.

The rearrangement joins TRBV5-1 to TRBJ2-7; TRBD1 matches at 9 bases. V was pared by 1 base and J by 7 bases, with 6 bases of the junction left unmatched. The length of the CDR3 is 14 residues. Germline values: CDR1 SGHRS, CDR2 YFSETQ. CDR3 sequence (DNA): TGCGCCAGCAGCTTGCGAACAGGGGGCGAAGAGCAGTACTTC. Residues: CASSLRTGGEEQYF.

In this sample, this clone turned up once. The rearrangement links TRBV7-2 to TRBJ2-5; D not resolved. V lost 1 base, J lost 3 bases, and 9 bases lay in between. The CDR3 length is 14 residues. Per germline, CDR1 SGHTA and CDR2 FQGNSA. For the CDR3, the DNA is TGTGCCAGCAGCTTAGATCCTAGTAAAGAGACCCAGTACTTC. It specifies CASSLDPSKETQYF.

The V gene is TRBV11-2, the J gene TRBJ2-1, with 9 bases fitting TRBD2. With 1 base clipped from V and 7 bases from J, the junction kept 5 bases outside the gene matches. This CDR3 has 15 amino acids. Germline V CDR1 and CDR2: SGHAT, FQNNGV. CDR3 amino acids: CASSLGRAGGNEQFF. The CDR3 nucleotides are TGTGCCAGCAGCTTAGGTCGAGCGGGAGGTAATGAGCAGTTCTTC. The full variable domain, in which reference TRBV11-2 and TRBJ2-1 provide the parts outside the CDR3, is EAGVAQSPRYKIIEKRQSVAFWCNPISGHATLYWYQQILGQGPKLLIQFQNNGVVDDSQLPKDRFSAERLKGVDSTLKIQPAKLEDSAVYLCASSLGRAGGNEQFFGPGTRLTVL.

The chain employs TRBV6-6 and TRBJ1-2; weak D call: TRBD1 (5 bases). Germline loops: CDR1 MNHNY, CDR2 SVGAGI (reference sequence). V dropped 7 bases and J dropped 3 bases, with 12 bases sitting between them. The CDR3 is 13 amino acids. The CDR3 here is CASTTGGYYGYTF. CDR3 in DNA: TGTGCCAGCACCACGGGGGGTTACTATGGCTACACCTTC.

The rearrangement joins TRBV6-5 to TRBJ2-5, with 7 positions matching TRBD2. CDR1 is MNHEY and CDR2 is SVGAGI in the germline V gene. V lost 6 bases to trimming and J lost 3 bases; unmatched junction nucleotides: 10. The CDR3 has 15 amino acids. The CDR3 coding sequence is TGTGCCAGCAGCCGGGGGGTACGCGGAAAAGAGACCCAGTACTTC. Translating gives CASSRGVRGKETQYF.

The chain combines TRBV6-1 with TRBJ1-3; TRBD1 matches 10 bases. V was clipped by 4 bases and J by 4 bases; unmatched bases: 13. The CDR3 spans 18 residues. Germline V gene sequence: CDR1 MNHNS, CDR2 SASEGT. CDR3 nucleotides: TGTGCCAGCAGTGTACGGGACAGGGGCGTCCTCTCCGGAAACACCATATATTTT. This encodes CASSVRDRGVLSGNTIYF.

This clone was counted a few times. At one end the junction does not follow the germline gene, possibly because of a read error. The J gene is TRBJ1-2, the V gene TRBV4-2; D remains ambiguous. Germline V gene data show CDR1 as LGHNA and CDR2 as YNFKEQ. The CDR3 has 13 residues. CDR3 protein: CASSQGSNHGYTF. For the CDR3, the DNA is TGTGCCAGCAGCCAAGGCAGTAACCATGGCTACACCTTC.

The chain joins TRBV7-9 to TRBJ1-1; tentative D call: TRBD1 (5 bases). Germline values: CDR1 SEHNR, CDR2 FQNEAQ (reference sequence). This CDR3 spans 15 amino acids. V was clipped by 4 bases and J by 3 bases, with 15 bases between them. DNA of the CDR3: TGTGCCAGCAGCTACCGGACCCCGGGGGACACTGAAGCTTTCTTT. It encodes CASSYRTPGDTEAFF.

This sequence joins TRBV6-6 and TRBJ1-6, with D uncertain. CDR3 length: 14 amino acids. The V gene lost 2 bases and the J gene lost 7 bases, with 9 bases spanning the gap. Germline CDR1 MNHNY, CDR2 SVGAGI (reference sequence). The CDR3 region is CASSYEQLNSPLHF. In DNA, the CDR3 is TGTGCCAGCAGTTACGAGCAACTCAATTCACCCCTCCACTTT.

The V and J genes are TRBV2 and TRBJ2-7; TRBD2 aligns across 14 bases. V trimming: 5 bases; J trimming: 3 bases; junction bases outside the gene matches: 6. Germline-derived CDR1 and CDR2 are SNHLY and FYNNEI. CDR3 length equals 16 residues. The CDR3: CASSWGLAGEGYEQYF. In nucleotides, the CDR3 is TGTGCCAGCAGTTGGGGACTAGCGGGAGAGGGCTACGAGCAGTACTTC. Drawing the rest from reference TRBV2 and TRBJ2-7, the complete variable domain is EPEVTQTPSHQVTQMGQEVILRCVPISNHLYFYWYRQILGQKVEFLVSFYNNEISEKSEIFDDQFSVERPDGSNFTLKIRSTKLEDSAMYFCASSWGLAGEGYEQYFGPGTRLTVT.

Here the CDR3 DNA reads TGTGCCCACGGCAGGGAAGGGATCTATGGCTACACCTTC. Protein: CAHGREGIYGYTF. This chain links TRBV30 with TRBJ1-2, with D perhaps TRBD1 (5 bases). V dropped 8 bases and J dropped 4 bases, with 17 bases sitting between them. The CDR3 is 13 residues long. Germline V gives CDR1 GTSNPN, CDR2 SVGIG (reference sequence).

The rearrangement links TRBV2 to TRBJ1-2; D gene unclear. This CDR3 region has 14 residues. V lost 4 bases and J 2 bases, leaving 11 bases between the germline ends. Per germline, CDR1 SNHLY and CDR2 FYNNEI. DNA for the CDR3: TGTGCCAGCAGTGTGATGGCAGAAAACTATGGCTACACCTTC. Translated: CASSVMAENYGYTF.

The rearrangement links TRBV30 to TRBJ2-5; 12 nucleotides match TRBD2. Germline V lookup: CDR1 GTSNPN, CDR2 SVGIG (reference sequence). This CDR3 region has 14 residues. V trimming: 4 bases; J trimming: 5 bases; junction bases outside the gene matches: 5. The CDR3 coding sequence is TGTGCCTGGACTAGGACTAGCGGGATTGAGACCCAGTACTTC. Protein product: CAWTRTSGIETQYF.